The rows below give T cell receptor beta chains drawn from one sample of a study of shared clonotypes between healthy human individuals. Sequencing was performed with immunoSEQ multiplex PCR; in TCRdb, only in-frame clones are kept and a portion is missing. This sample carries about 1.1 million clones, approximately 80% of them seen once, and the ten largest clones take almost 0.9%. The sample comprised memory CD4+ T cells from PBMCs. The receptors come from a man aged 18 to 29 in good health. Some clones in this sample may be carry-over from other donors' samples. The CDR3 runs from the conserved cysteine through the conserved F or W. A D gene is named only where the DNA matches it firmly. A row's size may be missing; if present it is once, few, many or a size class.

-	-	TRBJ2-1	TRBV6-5	TGTGCCAGCAGTTACTCTTCCAATGAGCAGTTCTTC	CASSYSSNEQFF
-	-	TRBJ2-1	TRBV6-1	TGTGCCAGCAGTCTCAGTTATGCGGGTAATGAGCAGTTCTTC	CASSLSYAGNEQFF
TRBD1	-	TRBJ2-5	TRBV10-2	TGCGCCAGCAGTCCCGTCCATTGGGGACAGGGGGCGGAAACCCAGTACTTC	CASSPVHWGQGAETQYF
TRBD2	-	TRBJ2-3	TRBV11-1	TGTGCCAGCAGGTCACGGAGCGGGAGAACAGATACGCAGTATTTT	CASRSRSGRTDTQYF
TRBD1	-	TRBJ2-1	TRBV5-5	TGTGCCAGCAGCATACGGAGAGGGACAGCTCAACTTATCTACAATGAGCAGTTCTTC	CASSIRRGTAQLIYNEQFF
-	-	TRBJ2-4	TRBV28	TGTGCCAGCAGTTTTCTGGGCCACCCAGCAATTCAGTACTTC	CASSFLGHPAIQYF
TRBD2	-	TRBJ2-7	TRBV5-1	TGCGCCAGCAGCTTGGTCCTAGCGGGAGCCCCACCCTCCTACGAGCAGTACTTC	CASSLVLAGAPPSYEQYF
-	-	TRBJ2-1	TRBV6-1	TGTGCCAGCAGTCACAGCAATGAGCAGTTCTTC	CASSHSNEQFF
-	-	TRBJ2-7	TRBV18	TGTGCCAGCTCACCCGGACGGGGAAGCTACGAGCAGTACTTC	CASSPGRGSYEQYF
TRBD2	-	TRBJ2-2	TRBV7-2	TGTGCCAGCAGCCTAGCGGGACCGAACACCGGGGAGCTGTTTTTT	CASSLAGPNTGELFF
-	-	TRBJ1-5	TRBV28	TGTGCCAGCAGTATCGGTGATCAGCCCCAGCATTTT	CASSIGDQPQHF
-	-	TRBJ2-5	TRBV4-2	TGTGCCAGCAGCCAAGTGGGGGAGACAGCACAAGAGACCCAGTACTTC	CASSQVGETAQETQYF
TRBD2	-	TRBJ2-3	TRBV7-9	TGTGCCAGCAGCTCCCAACCGGGACTAGCGGCCTTTAGCACAGATACGCAGTATTTT	CASSSQPGLAAFSTDTQYF
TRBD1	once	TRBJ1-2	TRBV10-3	TGTGCCATCAGTGACGACAGGGGGGGCGGCTACACCTTC	CAISDDRGGGYTF
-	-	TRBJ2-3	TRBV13	TGTGCCAGCAGCCCGAGGAGGGCAGATACGCAGTATTTT	CASSPRRADTQYF
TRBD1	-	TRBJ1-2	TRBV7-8	TGTGCCAGCAGCTTAGGAGGGGGCGGAGGCTACACCTTC	CASSLGGGGGYTF
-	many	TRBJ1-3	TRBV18	TGTGCCAGCTCACCACTCGCCGCCGGCCTCTCTGGAAACACCATATATTTT	CASSPLAAGLSGNTIYF
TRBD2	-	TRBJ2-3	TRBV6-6	TGTGCCAGCCTTAATAGCGGGAGCCGGGTAGATACGCAGTATTTT	CASLNSGSRVDTQYF
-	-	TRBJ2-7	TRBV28	TGTGCCAGCAGTTTTTTAGGGTCTGTAAAGCGGGAGCAGTACTTC	CASSFLGSVKREQYF
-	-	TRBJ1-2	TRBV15	TGTGCCACCAGCGTCGGGGCGGGGGGCTACACCTTC	CATSVGAGGYTF
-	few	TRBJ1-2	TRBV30	TGTGCCTGGAGGGATTGGGTAAAGGGTGGCTACACCTTC	CAWRDWVKGGYTF
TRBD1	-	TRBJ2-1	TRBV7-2	TGTGCCAGCAGCGGGGACAGTAACAATGAGCAGTTCTTC	CASSGDSNNEQFF
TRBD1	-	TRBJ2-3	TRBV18	TGTGCCAGCTCACGATCAAACTCCGGGACAGGGGATGATACGCAGTATTTT	CASSRSNSGTGDDTQYF
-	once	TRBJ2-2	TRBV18	TGTGCCAGCTCACCAACAGCGACGAACACCGGGGAGCTGTTTTTT	CASSPTATNTGELFF
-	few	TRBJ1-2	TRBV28	TGTGCCAGCAGTTTTCTGGGGGGCTACACCTTC	CASSFLGGYTF
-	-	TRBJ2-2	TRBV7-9	TGTGCCAGCAGCCTCCAGTGGAACACCGGGGAGCTGTTTTTT	CASSLQWNTGELFF
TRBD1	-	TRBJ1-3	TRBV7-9	TGTGCCAGCAGCCCGAGAACAGGGGGATCAGGAAACACCATATATTTT	CASSPRTGGSGNTIYF
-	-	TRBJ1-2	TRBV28	TGTGCCAGCAGTTTCCAGGACTATGGCTACACCTTC	CASSFQDYGYTF
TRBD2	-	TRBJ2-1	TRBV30	TGTGCCTGGAGTCCCGGGACTAGCGGGTGGGTGCGCAATGAGCAGTTCTTC	CAWSPGTSGWVRNEQFF
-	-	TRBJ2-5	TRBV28	TGTGCCAGCATCGACCAAGAGACCCAGTACTTC	CASIDQETQYF
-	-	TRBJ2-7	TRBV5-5	TGTGCCAGCAGCTTTTATGGACAGAGGGACGAGCAGTACTTC	CASSFYGQRDEQYF
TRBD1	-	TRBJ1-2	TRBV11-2	TGTGCCAGCAGCTGGAGCCGGGACAGCTCGTATGGCTACACCTTC	CASSWSRDSSYGYTF
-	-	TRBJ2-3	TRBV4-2	TGTGCCAGCAGCCAAGCCGACTTAACAGATACGCAGTATTTT	CASSQADLTDTQYF
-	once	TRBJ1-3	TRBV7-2	TGTGCCAGCAGCCCCAACGCAGGGATCGGAAACACCATATATTTT	CASSPNAGIGNTIYF
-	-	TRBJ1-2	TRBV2	TGTGCCAGCAGGGAGGGCGAGAACTATGGCTACACCTTC	CASREGENYGYTF
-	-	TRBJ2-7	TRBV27	TGTGCCAGCAGTTTACGGGGATGGAGGGTGGGAGGAACTTTCTTCGAGCAGTACTTC	CASSLRGWRVGGTFFEQYF
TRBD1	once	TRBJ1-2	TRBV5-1	TGCGCCAGCAGCTTCACCTCGGGACCGACAGGGAGCACCTTC	CASSFTSGPTGSTF
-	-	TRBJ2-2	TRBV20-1	TGCAGTGCTACTGAAACCGGGGAGCTGTTTTTT	CSATETGELFF
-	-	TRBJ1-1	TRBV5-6	TGTGCCAGCAGCGACGCCCGCGGGGGGCGCGCTGAAGCTTTCTTT	CASSDARGGRAEAFF
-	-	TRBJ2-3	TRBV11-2	TGTGCCAGCAGCTTAGCCCTAGCAGCAGATACGCAGTATTTT	CASSLALAADTQYF
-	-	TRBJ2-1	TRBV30	TGTGCCTGGAGTGCCCAAATAAACACTGAGCAGTTCTTC	CAWSAQINTEQFF
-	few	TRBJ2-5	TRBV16	TGTGCCAGCAGCCCCATAGATCGGGAGACCCAGTACTTC	CASSPIDRETQYF
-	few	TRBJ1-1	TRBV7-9	TGTGCCAGCAGCCTAGGTCTTCGAGGGACTGAAGCTTTCTTT	CASSLGLRGTEAFF
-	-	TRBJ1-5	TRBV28	TGTGCCAGCAGTTTCCGGGGGACGGGCAATCAGCCCCAGCATTTT	CASSFRGTGNQPQHF
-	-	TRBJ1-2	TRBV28	TGTGCCAGCAAGTCCCAAGGGATCGGACTTGGCTACACCTTC	CASKSQGIGLGYTF
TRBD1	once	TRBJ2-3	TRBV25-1	TGTGCCAGCAGCCGGGACAGGGGCACAGATACGCAGTATTTT	CASSRDRGTDTQYF
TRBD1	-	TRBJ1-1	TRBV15	TGTGCCACCAGCAGAGATGCAGGGGGCACTGAAGCTTTCTTT	CATSRDAGGTEAFF
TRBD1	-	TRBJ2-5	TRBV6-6	TGTGCCAGCAGTTACTCCGGGACAGGGGCAGAGACCCAGTACTTC	CASSYSGTGAETQYF
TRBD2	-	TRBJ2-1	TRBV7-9	TGTGCCAGCAGCCCAGTCTCTAGCGGGAGAAACAATGAGCAGTTCTTC	CASSPVSSGRNNEQFF
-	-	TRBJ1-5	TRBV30	TGTGCCTGGAGAGAGAGGTATAATCAGCCCCAGCATTTT	CAWRERYNQPQHF
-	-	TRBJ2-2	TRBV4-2	TGTGCCAGCAGCCAAGATCCGTGGGGCGGTACCGGGGAGCTGTTTTTT	CASSQDPWGGTGELFF
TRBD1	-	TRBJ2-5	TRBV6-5	TGTGCCAGCAGTACTTCCCGGACAGGCAGAGAGACCCAGTACTTC	CASSTSRTGRETQYF
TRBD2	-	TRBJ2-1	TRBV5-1	TGCGCCAGCAGCTTACTAGCGGGAGGAGGCGATGAGCAGTTCTTC	CASSLLAGGGDEQFF
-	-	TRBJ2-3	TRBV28	TGTGCCAGCAGCACTAGATATACGCAGTATTTT	CASSTRYTQYF
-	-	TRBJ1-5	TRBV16	TGTGCCAGCAGCCTCTCCGGAGTAGGTCAGCCCCAGCATTTT	CASSLSGVGQPQHF
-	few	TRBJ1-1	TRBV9	TGTGCCAGCAGCGTAGGCCCGAACACTGAAGCTTTCTTT	CASSVGPNTEAFF
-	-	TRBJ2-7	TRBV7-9	TGTGCCAGCAGGGCAGGGACCTTCTACGAGCAGTACTTC	CASRAGTFYEQYF
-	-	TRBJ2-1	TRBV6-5	TGTGCCAGCAGCGAGCGGAGAAGCTCCTACAATGAGCAGTTCTTC	CASSERRSSYNEQFF
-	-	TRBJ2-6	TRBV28	TGTGCCAGCAGTCTGTTGACAGGAACTGGCTCTGGGGCCAACGTCCTGACTTTC	CASSLLTGTGSGANVLTF